One sample yielded the 32 T cell receptor beta chains listed below, sequenced in a study of blood T cell repertoires in COVID-19. Data came from immunoSEQ multiplex PCR; TCRdb stores just in-frame clones and leaves some out. The sample has hundreds of thousands of clones, roughly 87% seen once; the top ten hold about 6%. The sample consisted of PBMCs or T cells enriched from blood (not recorded which). All receptors come from a woman in her thirties with acute COVID-19.

The chain uses TRBV7-3 and TRBJ2-3; D is perhaps TRBD2 (6 bases). V dropped 5 bases and J dropped 4 bases, with 10 bases sitting between them. The CDR3 contains 13 residues. Germline loops: CDR1 SGHTA, CDR2 FQGTGA. As DNA, the CDR3 is TGTGCCAGCAGCCCGGGGGTGGCAGATACGCAGTATTTT. This translates into CASSPGVADTQYF.

V usage is TRBV4-1 and J usage is TRBJ1-3; 9 bases are a match to TRBD1. V was clipped by 0 bases and J by 6 bases; unmatched bases: 6. CDR3 length: 16 residues. From germline, CDR1 is MGHRA and CDR2 YSYEKL. Written as DNA, the CDR3 is TGCGCCAGCAGCCAAGAAAAGGGACAGGGAACAAACACCATATATTTT. Amino acids: CASSQEKGQGTNTIYF.

This clone was counted a single time. The chain uses TRBV6-1 and TRBJ2-7, with TRBD2 matching over 7 bases. The CDR3 runs 13 residues. The germline CDR1 and CDR2 sequences are MNHNS and SASEGT. With V trimmed by 3 bases and J by 6 bases, 5 bases remained unmatched. CDR3 sequence (DNA): TGTGCCAGCAGTGATCACAGGACTAGCGAGCAGTACTTC. Translation: CASSDHRTSEQYF.

CDR3 sequence reads: CASSARGDGTDTQYF. CDR3 bases: TGTGCCAGCAGCGCCCGGGGGGATGGCACAGATACGCAGTATTTT. The chain joins TRBV9 to TRBJ2-3, with TRBD2 identical over 7 bases. This CDR3 contains 15 residues. Germline V gene lookup returns CDR1 SGDLS and CDR2 YYNGEE. After removal of 3 bases from V and 1 base from J, the junction contained 5 bases not matched to a gene.

This rearrangement joins TRBV18 to TRBJ1-1; D gene unclear. The V and J ends lost 3 bases and 2 bases respectively, with 13 bases between them. CDR3 length equals 15 residues. CDR1 KGHSH and CDR2 LQKENI come from the germline V gene. CDR3 region: CASSPSSQANTEAFF. The CDR3 bases are TGTGCCAGCTCACCTTCTTCCCAGGCAAACACTGAAGCTTTCTTT.

The chain links TRBV2 to TRBJ1-5; no clear D. The CDR3 contains 12 residues. CDR1 and CDR2 (germline): SNHLY, FYNNEI. V was pared by 6 bases and J by 6 bases, with 9 bases between. CDR3: CASSVEGQPQHF. In nucleotides, the CDR3 is TGTGCCAGCAGCGTCGAGGGTCAGCCCCAGCATTTT. Full variable domain (remainder filled in from reference TRBV2 and TRBJ1-5): EPEVTQTPSHQVTQMGQEVILRCVPISNHLYFYWYRQILGQKVEFLVSFYNNEISEKSEIFDDQFSVERPDGSNFTLKIRSTKLEDSAMYFCASSVEGQPQHFGDGTRLSIL.

The genes are TRBV5-6 and TRBJ2-5; no definite D call. CDR3 length equals 12 residues. Germline V gene lookup returns CDR1 SGHDT and CDR2 YYEEEE. Trimming took 1 base from V and 5 from J, leaving 6 bases between them. This CDR3 reads CASSLFRETQYF. Written as DNA, the CDR3 is TGTGCCAGCAGCTTGTTTCGGGAGACCCAGTACTTC.

This clone was recorded only once. V is TRBV10-2 and J is TRBJ1-1, with a possible D match to TRBD1 (6 bases). The CDR3 is made up of 14 amino acids. V shed 8 bases and J shed 5 bases, with 18 bases lying between them. The germline gives CDR1 WSHSY, CDR2 SAAADI. The CDR3 DNA is TGCGCCAGCGCCAATGGGGGGCGGGGGACTGAAGCTTTCTTT. This codes for CASANGGRGTEAFF.

Turning to this clone: Different DNA sequences within this sample yield the same CDR3. The J gene is TRBJ1-5, the V gene TRBV18; D unresolved. The CDR3 loop spans 13 amino acids. Trimming took 6 bases from V and 1 from J, leaving 7 bases between them. Looked up from germline, CDR1 is KGHSH and CDR2 is LQKENI. CDR3 protein: CASSPGSNQPQHF. In nucleotides, the CDR3 is TGTGCCAGCTCCCCGGGGAGCAATCAGCCCCAGCATTTT.

V usage is TRBV11-3 and J usage is TRBJ1-6, with D perhaps TRBD1 (6 bases). The CDR3 runs 13 residues. The V end was cut by 5 bases, the J end by 7 bases, with 9 bases between. The germline gives CDR1 SGHNT, CDR2 YENEEA. CDR3 protein: CASSPDRNSPLHF. The DNA for the CDR3 is TGTGCCAGCAGCCCAGACAGGAATTCACCCCTCCACTTT.

The gene calls are TRBV5-1 and TRBJ2-1, with 7 bases aligning to TRBD1. CDR3 length: 16 residues. Germline CDR1 and CDR2: SGHRS and YFSETQ. The J segment lost 1 base and the V segment lost 4 bases, leaving 8 bases of the junction unmatched. CDR3 amino acids: CASSTLGTESYNEQFF. For the CDR3, the DNA is TGCGCCAGCAGCACCCTGGGGACAGAATCCTACAATGAGCAGTTCTTC.

This clone occurred a few times. The chain carries TRBV7-2 and TRBJ2-1; 9 nucleotides match TRBD1. Germline V CDR1 and CDR2: SGHTA, FQGNSA. V dropped 5 bases and J dropped 8; count of bases not matched to a gene: 19. The CDR3 runs to 18 residues. This CDR3 reads CASSTDTPGTGFVDEQFF. In DNA form, the CDR3 reads TGTGCCAGCAGCACAGACACCCCCGGGACAGGGTTTGTCGATGAGCAGTTCTTC.

J is TRBJ2-1 and V is TRBV29-1; TRBD1 might be the D (5 bases). Germline values: CDR1 SQVTM, CDR2 ANQGSEA. V was trimmed by 5 bases and J by 5 bases, leaving 19 bases between them. CDR3 length: 15 residues. CDR3 in DNA: TGCAGCGTTCAACAGTATGCGACGACAGACAATGAGCAGTTCTTC. Translating gives CSVQQYATTDNEQFF.

Points on this clone: Mismatch with germline at one junction end may stem from a read error. The chain combines TRBV10-3 with TRBJ2-3; D possibly corresponds to TRBD2 (7 bases). This CDR3 has 12 residues. Per the germline V gene, CDR1 is ENHRY and CDR2 is SYGVKD. DNA for the CDR3: TGTGCCATCAGTGAGACTGCGGGGGCCGCTGATTTT. Translating it yields CAISETAGAADF.

The chain carries TRBV5-5 and TRBJ1-4; TRBD1 matches 11 bases. With V trimmed by 4 bases and J by 8 bases, 7 bases remained unmatched. The CDR3 contains 15 residues. Germline V gene data show CDR1 as SGHKS and CDR2 as YYEKEE (reference sequence). The CDR3 DNA follows: TGTGCCAGCAGCCCGGGGGACAGGGGGTCAGAAAAACTGTTTTTT. Amino acids: CASSPGDRGSEKLFF.

The J gene is TRBJ2-5, the V gene TRBV5-6, with TRBD2 as a possible D gene (5 bases). In germline, CDR1 is SGHDT, CDR2 YYEEEE. CDR3 length equals 14 residues. Deletions cut 0 bases from V and 1 base from J, with 7 bases between. The CDR3 loop reads CASSLGLSQETQYF. Written as DNA, the CDR3 is TGTGCCAGCAGCTTGGGACTATCCCAAGAGACCCAGTACTTC.

The J gene is TRBJ1-4, the V gene TRBV10-3, with D unclear. Trimming stripped 0 bases from V and 5 bases from J, with 7 bases between. Germline lookup yields CDR1 ENHRY and CDR2 SYGVKD. This CDR3 region has 14 residues. The CDR3 protein is CAISESNGNEKLFF. Here the CDR3 DNA reads TGTGCCATCAGTGAGTCGAACGGGAATGAAAAACTGTTTTTT.

V and J are TRBV29-1 and TRBJ2-5; 8 positions agree with TRBD2. The CDR3 has 14 residues. The junction had 12 bases not matched to a gene; V was cut back by 7 bases and J by 5 bases. Per germline, CDR1 SQVTM and CDR2 ANQGSEA. CDR3 bases: TGCAGCGCGTGGACTAGCCCCTTCTTTGAGACCCAGTACTTC. Translation: CSAWTSPFFETQYF.

V gene TRBV6-5 combines with J gene TRBJ1-2; the D is unclear. Trimming stripped 0 bases from V and 8 bases from J, with 13 bases between. The CDR3 sequence is 14 residues long. CDR1 is MNHEY, CDR2 SVGAGI, per germline. The CDR3 loop is CASSYSPGSGGYTF. For the CDR3, the DNA is TGTGCCAGCAGTTACTCCCCGGGGTCGGGGGGCTACACCTTC.

The V call is TRBV7-2, the J call TRBJ2-1; 12 bases are shared with TRBD2. The CDR3 covers 16 residues. V shed 2 bases and J 5 bases; nucleotides not matched to a gene: 4. Germline V gene lookup returns CDR1 SGHTA and CDR2 FQGNSA. The CDR3 is CASSLRLAGVHNEQFF. The CDR3 DNA is TGTGCCAGCAGCTTACGACTAGCGGGAGTCCACAATGAGCAGTTCTTC. Combining the CDR3 with reference TRBV7-2 and TRBJ2-1 gives the whole variable domain GAGVSQSPSNKVTEKGKDVELRCDPISGHTALYWYRQSLGQGLEFLIYFQGNSAPDKSGLPSDRFSAERTGGSVSTLTIQRTQQEDSAVYLCASSLRLAGVHNEQFFGPGTRLTVL.

This clone has more than one count but fewer than ten. CDR3 nucleotide sequence: TGTGCCAGCACCCTGGTACAGGATCAGCCCCAGCATTTT. Amino acids: CASTLVQDQPQHF. V and J are TRBV21-1 and TRBJ1-5; the D call in the table, TRBD1, was not verified against the DNA. TRBV21-1 is classified as a pseudogene. The length of the CDR3 is 13 residues.

The chain combines TRBV19 with TRBJ1-4; D perhaps matches TRBD1 (6 bases). Germline V gene sequence: CDR1 LNHDA, CDR2 SQIVND (reference sequence). V was trimmed by 5 bases and J by 10 bases, leaving 20 bases between them. The CDR3 sequence is 15 residues long. The CDR3 nucleotides are TGTGCCAGTAGTTTACAGGGTTATCGGTTCGGAAAACTGTTTTTT. This translates into CASSLQGYRFGKLFF.

As concerns this clone: Other DNA sequences within the sample encode an identical CDR3. The rearrangement uses TRBV18 and TRBJ2-3; 12 bases align to TRBD2. V lost 1 base and J lost 1; bases outside the gene matches: 0. Germline V gene data show CDR1 as KGHSH and CDR2 as LQKENI. This CDR3 contains 16 residues. The CDR3: CASSPRLAGGTDTQYF. The CDR3 DNA follows: TGTGCCAGCTCACCACGACTAGCGGGAGGCACAGATACGCAGTATTTT.

The chain employs TRBV10-3 and TRBJ2-1; TRBD1 agrees at 7 bases. The V gene end was trimmed by 6 bases and the J gene end by 8 bases; junction bases not matched to a gene: 7. The germline gives CDR1 ENHRY, CDR2 SYGVKD. The CDR3 covers 13 residues. The CDR3 region is CAIRGQSRDEQFF. The CDR3 DNA is TGTGCCATCAGGGGACAGTCCCGGGATGAGCAGTTCTTC.

As for this clone: This CDR3 is also generated by other DNA sequences in the sample. This chain uses TRBV11-3 with TRBJ2-1; 12 nucleotides line up with TRBD2. The CDR3 runs to 20 residues. CDR1 and CDR2 from the germline V gene are SGHNT and YENEEA. V shed 3 bases and J 9 bases; nucleotides not matched to a gene: 21. The CDR3 nucleotides are TGTGCCAGCAGCTTGGGCCTAGCGGGAGGGCCCGTTGGGGCCCCCGGTGAGCAGTTCTTC. Translated, it gives CASSLGLAGGPVGAPGEQFF.

CDR3 coding DNA: TGTGCCAGCTCACCATCAGGGGAGCAGTTCTTC. It translates to CASSPSGEQFF. The rearrangement links TRBV18 to TRBJ2-1, with D possibly TRBD1 on 5 matching bases. CDR1 and CDR2 (germline): KGHSH, LQKENI. V was pared by 2 bases and J by 10 bases, with 6 bases between. The length of the CDR3 is 11 residues. Full variable domain (missing parts from reference TRBV18 and TRBJ2-1): NAGVMQNPRHLVRRRGQEARLRCSPMKGHSHVYWYRQLPEEGLKFMVYLQKENIIDESGMPKERFSAEFPKEGPSILRIQQVVRGDSAAYFCASSPSGEQFFGPGTRLTVL.

The chain carries TRBV11-2 and TRBJ2-3; TRBD1 matches at 9 bases. Germline V CDR1 and CDR2: SGHAT, FQNNGV. The CDR3 is made up of 15 amino acids. V was clipped by 4 bases and J by 2 bases; unmatched bases: 4. The CDR3 DNA is TGTGCCAGCAGCTCGACAGGGGGTATCACAGATACGCAGTATTTT. This translates into CASSSTGGITDTQYF.

V and J are TRBV15 and TRBJ1-1; D might be TRBD1 (6 bases). Trimming took off 3 bases at V and 5 bases at J, with 10 bases between the two ends. The germline V gene encodes CDR1 LNHNV and CDR2 YYDKDF (reference sequence). CDR3 length: 13 residues. CDR3 loop: CATSSYRGTEAFF. The CDR3 coding sequence is TGTGCCACCAGCAGCTATAGGGGGACTGAAGCTTTCTTT. The whole variable domain, remainder taken from reference TRBV15 and TRBJ1-1, is DAMVIQNPRYQVTQFGKPVTLSCSQTLNHNVMYWYQQKSSQAPKLLFHYYDKDFNNEADTPDNFQSRRPNTSFCFLDIRSPGLGDTAMYLCATSSYRGTEAFFGQGTRLTVV.

The chain recombines TRBV9 with TRBJ2-6, with 9 positions matching TRBD1. The CDR3 is 18 amino acids. In germline, CDR1 is SGDLS, CDR2 YYNGEE. Losses at the gene ends were 0 bases for V and 2 bases for J; bases not matched to a gene: 6. CDR3 bases: TGTGCCAGCAGCGTAGATGTCAGGACAGGGGCTGGGGCCAACGTCCTGACTTTC. Its protein product is CASSVDVRTGAGANVLTF.

The chain joins TRBV7-9 to TRBJ1-6; weak D call: TRBD1 (5 bases). CDR1 is SEHNR, CDR2 FQNEAQ, per germline (reference sequence). Between the trimmed V and J ends, which lost 2 bases and 7 bases, there was a span of 9 bases. The CDR3 has 14 amino acids. CDR3 amino acids: CASSLRGVNSPLHF. As DNA, the CDR3 is TGTGCCAGCAGCTTACGGGGGGTAAATTCACCCCTCCACTTT.

The genes are TRBV4-1 and TRBJ2-3; D remains ambiguous. Germline CDR1 MGHRA, CDR2 YSYEKL. The ends were cut back, 0 bases at V and 2 bases at J, with 9 bases in the middle. The CDR3 length is 15 residues. The CDR3 protein is CASSQDGDFTDTQYF. The CDR3 DNA is TGCGCCAGCAGCCAAGACGGAGACTTCACAGATACGCAGTATTTT.

The chain recombines TRBV5-1 with TRBJ1-1; 7 bases map to TRBD1. CDR1 is SGHRS and CDR2 is YFSETQ in the germline V gene. Trimming at V came to 4 bases and at J to 0 bases, leaving 6 bases not matched to a gene. This CDR3 is 15 amino acids long. CDR3 sequence reads: CASSDKDRLNTEAFF. CDR3 DNA sequence: TGCGCCAGCAGCGATAAGGACAGGCTGAACACTGAAGCTTTCTTT.